The rows below give T cell receptor beta chains drawn from one sample of a study of human T cells and chemical hapten exposure. Each CDR3 protein is one row after TCRdb ran MiXCR on the RACE reads. The data show 300,000 to 450,000 distinct CDR3 sequences, with roughly 4.8% seen just once and 2% to 2.5% held by the top ten. The source was whole blood, collected in connection with sensitization to the hapten diphenylcyclopropenone (DPC). These receptors were collected from a woman aged 45-65 years with alopecia areata. Some clones in this sample may be carry-over from other donors' samples. CDR3s include the opening cysteine and the closing phenylalanine or tryptophan. D genes are given only for firm matches. Size tells how often a clone was seen (once, few, many) or the class of an expanded clone, and some rows leave it out.

CDR3 protein	CDR3 DNA	D gene	V gene	J gene	clone size
CAWSWGSGGYEQYF	TGTGCCTGGAGTTGGGGTAGCGGCGGCTACGAGCAGTACTTC	-	TRBV30	TRBJ2-7	many
CASSQAYAGGLDTQYF	TGCGCCAGCAGCCAAGCGTACGCGGGGGGGCTTGATACGCAGTATTTT	TRBD2	TRBV4-1	TRBJ2-3	few
CALPRSLHF	TGTGCCTTACCACGGTCCCTCCACTTT	-	TRBV10-3	TRBJ1-6	few
CASTGGGGASYSTDTQYF	TGCGCCAGCACCGGGGGCGGGGGTGCATCCTATAGCACAGATACGCAGTATTTT	-	TRBV5-1	TRBJ2-3	few
CASRGTFYEQYF	TGTGCCAGCAGGGGAACCTTCTACGAGCAGTACTTC	-	TRBV2	TRBJ2-7	few
CSARDRALDQPQHF	TGCAGTGCTAGAGACAGGGCTTTAGATCAGCCCCAGCATTTT	-	TRBV20-1	TRBJ1-5	few
CASSLNRGDSPLHF	TGCGCCAGCAGCTTGAACAGGGGCGATTCACCCCTCCACTTT	TRBD1	TRBV5-1	TRBJ1-6	few
CASSPTVGNEKLFF	TGTGCCAGCAGCCCCACGGTAGGGAATGAAAAACTGTTTTTT	-	TRBV9	TRBJ1-4	many
CASSASGGLEETQYF	TGTGCCAGCAGCGCTAGCGGGGGGCTAGAAGAGACCCAGTACTTC	TRBD2	TRBV6-5	TRBJ2-5	many
CASSVGDHSYEQYF	TGTGCCAGCAGCGTAGGAGACCACTCCTACGAGCAGTACTTC	-	TRBV9	TRBJ2-7	many
CASSPVGLQQPQHF	TGTGCCAGCAGTCCCGTAGGGCTTCAACAGCCCCAGCATTTT	-	TRBV6-6	TRBJ1-5	many
CASSLVSGVRGEQFF	TGTGCCAGCAGCTTAGTCTCAGGGGTAAGGGGTGAGCAGTTCTTC	-	TRBV13	TRBJ2-1	many
CAISELGEASSGNTIYF	TGTGCCATCAGTGAGTTAGGTGAAGCGAGCTCTGGAAACACCATATATTTT	-	TRBV10-3	TRBJ1-3	many
CASSQGDRGSYEQFF	TGCGCCAGCAGCCAAGGGGACAGGGGGTCCTATGAGCAGTTCTTC	TRBD1	TRBV4-1	TRBJ2-1	-
CASRGAAQPQHF	TGTGCCAGCAGGGGGGCCGCTCAGCCCCAGCATTTT	-	TRBV12-3/TRBV12-4	TRBJ1-5	many
CSAKSAGQETQYF	TGCAGCGCCAAATCGGCGGGGCAAGAGACCCAGTACTTC	-	TRBV29-1	TRBJ2-5	many
CAISETWTGGTDTQYF	TGTGCCATCAGTGAAACATGGACAGGGGGTACAGATACGCAGTATTTT	TRBD1	TRBV10-3	TRBJ2-3	-
CSAKAGSTDTQYF	TGCAGTGCTAAGGCAGGTAGCACAGATACGCAGTATTTT	-	TRBV20-1	TRBJ2-3	many
CSARFFRTGELFF	TGCAGTGCTAGGTTCTTCCGAACCGGGGAGCTGTTTTTT	-	TRBV20-1	TRBJ2-2	many
CASSQEHRGGQPQHF	TGCGCCAGCAGCCAGGAACACAGGGGCGGACAGCCCCAGCATTTT	TRBD1	TRBV4-1	TRBJ1-5	few
CASSYGYQPQHF	TGTGCCAGCAGTTACGGGTATCAGCCCCAGCATTTT	-	TRBV6-2/TRBV6-3	TRBJ1-5	many
CAAQSTGAPKNIQYF	TGCGCCGCCCAGTCGACAGGGGCCCCAAAAAACATTCAGTACTTC	TRBD1	TRBV10-2	TRBJ2-4	many
CASSADRGIGEKLFF	TGTGCCAGCAGTGCTGACAGGGGGATCGGTGAAAAACTGTTTTTT	TRBD1	TRBV25-1	TRBJ1-4	-
CASSQGNVVQETQYF	TGTGCCAGCAGCCAAGGGAACGTGGTTCAAGAGACCCAGTACTTC	-	TRBV14	TRBJ2-5	-
CASSLSVTNTEAFF	TGTGCCAGCAGTTTGTCAGTTACGAACACTGAAGCTTTCTTT	-	TRBV27	TRBJ1-1	-
CAISESRGGEQYF	TGTGCCATCAGTGAGTCCAGGGGAGGCGAGCAGTACTTC	-	TRBV10-3	TRBJ2-7	few
CSAPADSQETQYF	TGCAGTGCTCCGGCGGACTCACAAGAGACCCAGTACTTC	-	TRBV20-1	TRBJ2-5	many
CASREDRGLYGYTF	TGTGCCAGCAGGGAGGACAGGGGGTTGTATGGCTACACCTTC	TRBD1	TRBV12-3/TRBV12-4	TRBJ1-2	many
CASSPTSGTTYEQYF	TGTGCCAGCAGCCCGACTAGCGGGACTACCTACGAGCAGTACTTC	TRBD2	TRBV5-5	TRBJ2-7	many
CASSLGQWDEQYF	TGTGCCAGCAGCTTAGGCCAGTGGGACGAGCAGTACTTC	-	TRBV7-2	TRBJ2-7	many
CASSQDLAAAYNEQFF	TGTGCCAGCAGCCAAGATTTAGCTGCGGCCTACAATGAGCAGTTCTTC	-	TRBV3-1	TRBJ2-1	few
CSAREGQGGNSPLHF	TGCAGTGCTAGAGAAGGGCAGGGGGGGAATTCACCCCTCCACTTT	TRBD1	TRBV20-1	TRBJ1-6	many
CASRMGAYSNQPQHF	TGTGCCAGCAGAATGGGGGCATATAGCAATCAGCCCCAGCATTTT	-	TRBV28	TRBJ1-5	many
CSARGRLAYEQFF	TGCAGTGCTAGGGGGAGACTAGCCTATGAGCAGTTCTTC	TRBD2	TRBV20-1	TRBJ2-1	many
CASSYPHWTETNQPQHF	TGTGCCAGCAGTTACCCCCATTGGACAGAGACTAATCAGCCCCAGCATTTT	-	TRBV6-5	TRBJ1-5	many
CASSFGNSGEQFF	TGTGCCAGCAGCTTTGGTAATTCAGGTGAGCAGTTCTTC	-	TRBV13	TRBJ2-1	few
CASSLPPGGGTPQNTQYF	TGTGCCAGCAGCCTACCCCCCGGGGGGGGCACTCCCCAGAATACGCAGTATTTT	TRBD2	TRBV7-8	TRBJ2-3	-
CASSVGPDRGPYEAFF	TGTGCCAGCAGCGTAGGCCCGGACAGGGGGCCTTATGAAGCTTTCTTT	TRBD1	TRBV9	TRBJ1-1	few
CSANRGDYGYTF	TGCAGTGCTAACAGGGGAGATTATGGCTACACCTTC	TRBD1	TRBV20-1	TRBJ1-2	many
CAISESSGSRGGPYEQYF	TGTGCCATCAGTGAGTCGTCAGGCTCGCGCGGGGGACCCTACGAGCAGTACTTC	TRBD2	TRBV10-3	TRBJ2-7	-
CASSSGLVKYF	TGTGCCAGCAGCTCGGGACTAGTTAAGTATTTT	TRBD2	TRBV7-2	TRBJ2-3	-
CAIRKTEEGETYNEQFF	TGTGCCATCAGAAAGACTGAGGAGGGAGAGACCTACAATGAGCAGTTCTTC	-	TRBV10-3	TRBJ2-1	many
CASSYPGTSGSGGELFF	TGTGCCAGCAGTTACCCCGGGACTAGCGGGAGCGGCGGGGAGCTGTTTTTT	TRBD2	TRBV6-2/TRBV6-3	TRBJ2-2	-
CSYRSGSNTGELFF	TGCAGCTACCGGAGCGGGAGTAACACCGGGGAGCTGTTTTTT	TRBD2	TRBV29-1	TRBJ2-2	many
CASRYGTSGSPGELFF	TGTGCCAGCAGATATGGGACTAGCGGGAGCCCCGGGGAGCTGTTTTTT	TRBD2	TRBV11-2	TRBJ2-2	few